This TCR beta chain is drawn from a study of early T cells in non-severe SARS-CoV-2 infection. Whole-study context: The chains were unpaired, and the sequenced material was bulk RNA from unsorted whole blood. The study, taken as a whole, reports: Matching with VDJdb favored anti-spike CD8 responses (missing private and CD4 specificities).

Of note for this clonotype: No antigen is known for it.

Attached unique molecular identifiers marked individual cDNA molecules. MiXCR, run by TCRdb on the 5' RACE reads, gives a single entry per CDR3 protein. The table lists tens of thousands of distinct CDR3 sequences, about 15% of them singletons, with approximately 6% in the top ten. The CDR3 runs to 14 residues. The V and J ends lost 6 bases and 5 bases respectively, with 16 bases between them. Germline loops: CDR1 MDHEN, CDR2 SYDVKM. Material: whole blood. The origin of this receptor is an adult who was a healthcare worker with PCR-confirmed SARS-CoV-2 infection or an uninfected control (not recorded which). V is TRBV28 and J is TRBJ2-5; D unclear. In nucleotides, the CDR3 is TGTGCCAGCAGCCCCCCACGGCGTGGGGAGACCCAGTACTTC. This translates into CASSPPRRGETQYF. Based on the CDR3 plus reference TRBV28 and TRBJ2-5, the full variable domain is DVKVTQSSRYLVKRTGEKVFLECVQDMDHENMFWYRQDPGLGLRLIYFSYDVKMKEKGDIPEGYSVSREKKERFSLILESASTNQTSMYLCASSPPRRGETQYFGPGTRLLVL.